The rows below give T cell receptor beta chains drawn from one sample of a study of read filtering for tumor transcriptome and immune sequencing. Via MiXCR, TCRdb re-called the reads, giving one row per CDR3 protein. The sample includes more than 55,000 distinct CDR3 sequences, about 19% seen only once; the top ten take around 9.9%. The material sequenced was a population of CD138-negative cells sorted from bone marrow. The receptors were sampled from a donor aged 40 or older with multiple myeloma. Both conserved end residues are part of each CDR3. D genes are given only for firm matches. Clone size, where shown, is once, few, many, or a class for clones that have expanded.

abundance: many; d_gene: NA; v_gene: TRBV20-1; j_gene: TRBJ2-7; CDR3aa: CSARTGTGTYEQYF; CDR3nt: TGCAGTGCTAGAACCGGGACGGGTACCTACGAGCAGTACTTC
abundance: many; d_gene: NA; v_gene: TRBV20-1; j_gene: TRBJ2-7; CDR3aa: CSAIYHNYEQYF; CDR3nt: TGCAGTGCTATATACCACAACTACGAGCAGTACTTC
abundance: many; d_gene: NA; v_gene: TRBV18; j_gene: TRBJ1-5; CDR3aa: CASSEGTNQPQHF; CDR3nt: TGTGCCAGCTCAGAGGGGACAAATCAGCCCCAGCATTTT
abundance: NA; d_gene: NA; v_gene: TRBV15; j_gene: TRBJ2-6; CDR3aa: CAACSRWGGPGANVLTF; CDR3nt: TGTGCCGCCTGCAGTCGATGGGGGGGGCCTGGGGCCAACGTCCTGACTTTC
abundance: NA; d_gene: NA; v_gene: TRBV12-3/TRBV12-4; j_gene: TRBJ1-1; CDR3aa: CASSLSTNTEAFF; CDR3nt: TGTGCCAGCAGTTTATCCACGAACACTGAAGCTTTCTTT
abundance: many; d_gene: NA; v_gene: TRBV20-1; j_gene: TRBJ2-2; CDR3aa: CSARGASNTGELFF; CDR3nt: TGCAGTGCAAGGGGGGCATCGAACACCGGGGAGCTGTTTTTT
abundance: once; d_gene: TRBD1; v_gene: TRBV12-3/TRBV12-4; j_gene: TRBJ1-1; CDR3aa: CASSFGGTGGPEAFF; CDR3nt: TGTGCCAGCAGTTTCGGAGGGACAGGGGGGCCTGAAGCTTTCTTT
abundance: many; d_gene: TRBD1; v_gene: TRBV7-2; j_gene: TRBJ1-5; CDR3aa: CASSDRGGQPQHF; CDR3nt: TGTGCCAGCAGCGACAGGGGTGGTCAGCCCCAGCATTTT
abundance: many; d_gene: TRBD1; v_gene: TRBV29-1; j_gene: TRBJ2-2; CDR3aa: CSVETGANTGELFF; CDR3nt: TGCAGCGTGGAGACAGGGGCGAACACCGGGGAGCTGTTTTTT
abundance: many; d_gene: NA; v_gene: TRBV5-1; j_gene: TRBJ2-5; CDR3aa: CASSLVGARETQYF; CDR3nt: TGCGCCAGCAGCTTGGTTGGGGCCCGGGAGACCCAGTACTTC
abundance: many; d_gene: NA; v_gene: TRBV30; j_gene: TRBJ1-1; CDR3aa: CAFQAGGLWTEAFF; CDR3nt: TGTGCCTTCCAGGCCGGGGGCCTATGGACTGAAGCTTTCTTT
abundance: many; d_gene: TRBD1; v_gene: TRBV20-1; j_gene: TRBJ1-5; CDR3aa: CSARDSYSNQPQHF; CDR3nt: TGCAGTGCCCGGGACAGTTATAGCAATCAGCCCCAGCATTTT
abundance: many; d_gene: NA; v_gene: TRBV23-1; j_gene: TRBJ2-7; CDR3aa: CASSRGVIGALYYSYEQYF; CDR3nt: TGCGCCAGCAGTCGAGGCGTGATCGGGGCCCTATATTATAGCTACGAGCAGTACTTC
abundance: few; d_gene: NA; v_gene: TRBV3-1; j_gene: TRBJ2-2; CDR3aa: CASSQTRTFTGELFF; CDR3nt: TGTGCCAGCAGCCAGACCCGGACTTTCACCGGGGAGCTGTTTTTT
abundance: many; d_gene: NA; v_gene: TRBV5-1; j_gene: TRBJ1-1; CDR3aa: CASSLTGTEAFF; CDR3nt: TGCGCCAGCAGCTTAACAGGAACTGAAGCTTTCTTT
abundance: many; d_gene: NA; v_gene: TRBV11-1; j_gene: TRBJ2-7; CDR3aa: CASSPRSGAHSYEQYF; CDR3nt: TGTGCCAGCAGCCCACGCTCAGGGGCGCATTCCTACGAGCAGTACTTC
abundance: many; d_gene: NA; v_gene: TRBV9; j_gene: TRBJ2-2; CDR3aa: CASSDHSTGELFF; CDR3nt: TGTGCCAGCAGCGACCACAGCACCGGGGAGCTGTTTTTT
abundance: many; d_gene: NA; v_gene: TRBV5-1; j_gene: TRBJ1-1; CDR3aa: CASSLGGARTEAFF; CDR3nt: TGCGCCAGCAGCTTGGGGGGGGCGAGGACTGAAGCTTTCTTT
abundance: many; d_gene: NA; v_gene: TRBV6-5; j_gene: TRBJ2-7; CDR3aa: CASSYTMDSTYEQYF; CDR3nt: TGTGCCAGCAGTTACACCATGGACAGCACCTACGAGCAGTACTTC
abundance: few; d_gene: NA; v_gene: TRBV5-4; j_gene: TRBJ2-3; CDR3aa: CASSLGADTQYF; CDR3nt: TGTGCCAGCAGCTTGGGAGCAGATACGCAGTATTTT
abundance: many; d_gene: NA; v_gene: TRBV23-1; j_gene: TRBJ1-5; CDR3aa: CASSQSDGVRPQHF; CDR3nt: TGCGCCAGCAGTCAATCTGACGGTGTGCGGCCCCAGCATTTT
abundance: NA; d_gene: TRBD1; v_gene: TRBV7-8; j_gene: TRBJ1-4; CDR3aa: CASSLAGQVFEKLFF; CDR3nt: TGTGCCAGCAGCTTAGCGGGACAGGTTTTCGAAAAACTGTTTTTT
abundance: many; d_gene: TRBD2; v_gene: TRBV13; j_gene: TRBJ2-2; CDR3aa: CASSDTSGQNTGELFF; CDR3nt: TGTGCCAGCAGCGACACTAGCGGCCAGAACACCGGGGAGCTGTTTTTT
abundance: few; d_gene: NA; v_gene: TRBV19; j_gene: TRBJ1-4; CDR3aa: CASNKGQHEKLFF; CDR3nt: TGTGCCAGCAATAAAGGACAGCATGAAAAACTGTTTTTT
abundance: many; d_gene: TRBD2; v_gene: TRBV7-9; j_gene: TRBJ2-3; CDR3aa: CAALPSGWAPDTQYF; CDR3nt: TGTGCCGCCCTCCCTAGCGGGTGGGCCCCAGATACGCAGTATTTT
abundance: many; d_gene: NA; v_gene: TRBV3-1; j_gene: TRBJ2-2; CDR3aa: CASSQDRLNGELFF; CDR3nt: TGTGCCAGCAGCCAAGATCGTCTTAACGGGGAGCTGTTTTTT
abundance: many; d_gene: NA; v_gene: TRBV7-8; j_gene: TRBJ1-1; CDR3aa: CASSLVGAPNTEAFF; CDR3nt: TGTGCCAGCAGCTTAGTCGGGGCCCCGAACACTGAAGCTTTCTTT
abundance: medium-sized; d_gene: TRBD2; v_gene: TRBV10-2; j_gene: TRBJ2-1; CDR3aa: CASSEGLAVDEQFF; CDR3nt: TGCGCCAGCAGTGAGGGACTAGCGGTCGATGAGCAGTTCTTC